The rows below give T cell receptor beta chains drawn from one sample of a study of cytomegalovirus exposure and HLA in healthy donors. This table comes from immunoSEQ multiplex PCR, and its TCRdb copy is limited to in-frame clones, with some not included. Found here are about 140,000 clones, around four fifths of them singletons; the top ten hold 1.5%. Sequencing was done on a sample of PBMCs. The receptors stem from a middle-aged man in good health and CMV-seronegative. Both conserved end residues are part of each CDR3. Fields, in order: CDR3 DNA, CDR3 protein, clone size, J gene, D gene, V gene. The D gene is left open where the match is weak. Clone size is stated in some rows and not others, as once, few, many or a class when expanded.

CDR3nt: TGTGCCAGCAGAATCGAGGGACAGGGGGTGCGCGAGCAGTACTTC; CDR3aa: CASRIEGQGVREQYF; abundance: -; j_gene: TRBJ2-7; d_gene: TRBD1; v_gene: TRBV6-6
CDR3nt: TGCAGTGCTAGCGACCAAGAGACCCAGTACTTC; CDR3aa: CSASDQETQYF; abundance: -; j_gene: TRBJ2-5; d_gene: -; v_gene: TRBV20-1
CDR3nt: TGTGCCAGCCAAGGGGTCACTAGCAATCAGCCCCAGCATTTT; CDR3aa: CASQGVTSNQPQHF; abundance: once; j_gene: TRBJ1-5; d_gene: -; v_gene: TRBV6-1
CDR3nt: TGTGCCTACAGGACAGGGGACCCTCTCGGCTACACCTTC; CDR3aa: CAYRTGDPLGYTF; abundance: -; j_gene: TRBJ1-2; d_gene: TRBD1; v_gene: TRBV28
CDR3nt: TGTGCCAGCAGTCCGCCCTGGGCAAGTATTGGCTACACCTTC; CDR3aa: CASSPPWASIGYTF; abundance: -; j_gene: TRBJ1-2; d_gene: -; v_gene: TRBV28
CDR3nt: TGTGCCAGCAGCTTTGGGCAGCAAGAGACCCAGTACTTC; CDR3aa: CASSFGQQETQYF; abundance: -; j_gene: TRBJ2-5; d_gene: -; v_gene: TRBV7-9
CDR3nt: TGTGCCAGCAGCCCAAATAGCGGGAGTGTTCAAGAGACCCAGTACTTC; CDR3aa: CASSPNSGSVQETQYF; abundance: -; j_gene: TRBJ2-5; d_gene: TRBD2; v_gene: TRBV7-2
CDR3nt: TGCGCCAGCAGCCAAGACCGAGGGGGAGGGGATCTAGCGAGGAACCAAGAGACCCAGTACTTC; CDR3aa: CASSQDRGGGDLARNQETQYF; abundance: -; j_gene: TRBJ2-5; d_gene: -; v_gene: TRBV4-1
CDR3nt: TGTGCCAGCGGTCAGGGCCAGATCTACTATGGCTACACCTTC; CDR3aa: CASGQGQIYYGYTF; abundance: once; j_gene: TRBJ1-2; d_gene: -; v_gene: TRBV2
CDR3nt: TGTGCCAGCAGCTGGGGGGGGACAAACATTCAGTACTTC; CDR3aa: CASSWGGTNIQYF; abundance: -; j_gene: TRBJ2-4; d_gene: TRBD2; v_gene: TRBV5-5
CDR3nt: TGTGCCAGTAGTGGGGGACTAGCGGGAGGAGAGACCCAGTACTTC; CDR3aa: CASSGGLAGGETQYF; abundance: -; j_gene: TRBJ2-5; d_gene: TRBD2; v_gene: TRBV19
CDR3nt: TGTGCCAGCAGTTTGACTAGATCAGATACGCAGTATTTT; CDR3aa: CASSLTRSDTQYF; abundance: -; j_gene: TRBJ2-3; d_gene: -; v_gene: TRBV6-5
CDR3nt: TGTGCCGTAGTTCCCGGGACAGGGTACGAGCAGTACTTC; CDR3aa: CAVVPGTGYEQYF; abundance: -; j_gene: TRBJ2-7; d_gene: TRBD1; v_gene: TRBV6-1
CDR3nt: TGTGCCAGCAGCCGCGTCGGGATCGGGGAGCTGTTTTTT; CDR3aa: CASSRVGIGELFF; abundance: -; j_gene: TRBJ2-2; d_gene: -; v_gene: TRBV11-3
CDR3nt: TGTGCCAGCAGCTACACCTCCTGGGGGACATCCTACGAGCAGTACTTC; CDR3aa: CASSYTSWGTSYEQYF; abundance: many; j_gene: TRBJ2-7; d_gene: -; v_gene: TRBV13
CDR3nt: TGTGCCAGCAGCCCAGGACAGGGGGTTACGTCGGGCTATGGCTACACCTTC; CDR3aa: CASSPGQGVTSGYGYTF; abundance: -; j_gene: TRBJ1-2; d_gene: TRBD1; v_gene: TRBV7-3
CDR3nt: TGTGCCAGCCACTACAGGGGGCTCGACGAGCAGTACTTC; CDR3aa: CASHYRGLDEQYF; abundance: -; j_gene: TRBJ2-7; d_gene: TRBD1; v_gene: TRBV14
CDR3nt: TGTGCCAGCAGCTTAGTCCCAGGGCTAAACAATCAGCCCCAGCATTTT; CDR3aa: CASSLVPGLNNQPQHF; abundance: few; j_gene: TRBJ1-5; d_gene: -; v_gene: TRBV7-8
CDR3nt: TGTGCCAGCAGTGAACAGGGAAGTCCCACTAACTATGGCTACACCTTC; CDR3aa: CASSEQGSPTNYGYTF; abundance: -; j_gene: TRBJ1-2; d_gene: -; v_gene: TRBV6-1
CDR3nt: TGCGCCAGCACCATGGGGAGGGAGCAGTACTTC; CDR3aa: CASTMGREQYF; abundance: -; j_gene: TRBJ2-7; d_gene: -; v_gene: TRBV5-1
CDR3nt: TGTGCCAGCAGTGAAGGGCTTCCAGGAGGGCCCCAGCATTTT; CDR3aa: CASSEGLPGGPQHF; abundance: -; j_gene: TRBJ1-5; d_gene: -; v_gene: TRBV25-1
CDR3nt: TGCGCCAGCAGCCAAGATATCGGGGACAGGGGCTACGAGCAGTACTTC; CDR3aa: CASSQDIGDRGYEQYF; abundance: -; j_gene: TRBJ2-7; d_gene: TRBD1; v_gene: TRBV4-3
CDR3nt: TGCGCCAGCAGCTTGGTGGAGACCTACAATGAGCAGTTCTTC; CDR3aa: CASSLVETYNEQFF; abundance: -; j_gene: TRBJ2-1; d_gene: -; v_gene: TRBV5-1
CDR3nt: TGTGCCAGCAGTTTCGGGACAGATTCCTACGAGCAGTACTTC; CDR3aa: CASSFGTDSYEQYF; abundance: few; j_gene: TRBJ2-7; d_gene: TRBD1; v_gene: TRBV5-6
CDR3nt: TGTGCCAGCAGTAGAGGACAGGGAGGCATGGCTAATGAAAAACTGTTTTTT; CDR3aa: CASSRGQGGMANEKLFF; abundance: -; j_gene: TRBJ1-4; d_gene: TRBD1; v_gene: TRBV25-1
CDR3nt: TGTGCCAGCAAACGGGACAGTCCCTACTACGAGCAGTACTTC; CDR3aa: CASKRDSPYYEQYF; abundance: -; j_gene: TRBJ2-7; d_gene: TRBD1; v_gene: TRBV28
CDR3nt: TGTGCCAGCAGTGCCCTAGCGGGAATCACAGATACGCAGTATTTT; CDR3aa: CASSALAGITDTQYF; abundance: -; j_gene: TRBJ2-3; d_gene: TRBD2; v_gene: TRBV27
CDR3nt: TGTGCCAGTAGTATTCGCAGGGCCGGCGGGGATTCACCCCTCCACTTT; CDR3aa: CASSIRRAGGDSPLHF; abundance: -; j_gene: TRBJ1-6; d_gene: -; v_gene: TRBV19
CDR3nt: TGTGCTAGCAGCTTAAACACGGGCTACGAGCAGTACTTC; CDR3aa: CASSLNTGYEQYF; abundance: once; j_gene: TRBJ2-7; d_gene: -; v_gene: TRBV7-7